This T cell receptor (beta chain) was retrieved from a study of blood T cells in healthy people across ages. General study findings and limits: A strong correlation between TCR beta diversity and naive T cell percentage was seen.

A minimum of 5 micrograms of total RNA was extracted per sample. Germline V CDR1 and CDR2: MNHNY, SVGAGI (reference sequence). Trimming cost V 7 bases and J 0 bases, with 11 bases left between them. This CDR3 comprises 14 residues. As for this clonotype: Its antigen is currently unknown.

Together with a sample-barcoded 5' primer, a J-beta primer mix was included in a second PCR lasting roughly 6 to 12 cycles. Carrying 12 random nucleotides, a template-switch adaptor labeled each individual cDNA molecule. Each CDR3 protein gets one entry after TCRdb re-called the 5' RACE reads with MiXCR. The data hold 1.4 million or so distinct CDR3 sequences, with about 42% observed a single time. The specimen sequenced was blood. The rearrangement links TRBV6-6 to TRBJ2-3; D might be TRBD2 (6 bases). This receptor was taken from a woman younger than 35 in good health. Here the CDR3 DNA reads TGTGCCAGCAAGGCAGGGAGGAGCACAGATACGCAGTATTTT. Translated, it gives CASKAGRSTDTQYF.